This T cell receptor beta chain appears in the sequencing data of a study of cytomegalovirus exposure and HLA in healthy donors. PCR employed 60 Vbeta and 13 Jbeta primers. The table came from immunoSEQ multiplex PCR; TCRdb's copy has only in-frame clones and leaves some out. This listing includes 55,000 to 65,000 clones. The CDR3 extends over 13 amino acids. Germline CDR1 and CDR2: SQVTM and ANQGSEA. With 6 bases clipped from V and 3 bases from J, the junction kept 5 bases outside the gene matches. The sequenced sample was PBMCs. This TCR derives from a woman between 18 and 29 years old in good health and CMV-seronegative. This chain joins TRBV29-1 and TRBJ2-5; 9 bases are a match to TRBD2. The CDR3 DNA sequence: TGCAGCGTGCAGGCGGGAGGGAAAGAGACCCAGTACTTC. This gives the protein CSVQAGGKETQYF.